These 8 T cell receptor beta chains share one sample of origin, sequenced in a study of blood T cell repertoires in COVID-19 (dated by TCRdb to 2020 to 2022). Library creation used the immunoSEQ multiplex PCR assay. TCRdb re-hosts the immuneACCESS table, in-frame sequences only. Its copies lack some clones; in the studies checked, an unresolved V gene accounts for under half of them, and the cause for the rest is not known. This sample has some 200,000 clones in its table, and around 90% of those were observed once. The ten largest clones add up to roughly 2.6% of the sample. Source material: PBMCs or T cells enriched from blood (not recorded which). The origin of the receptors is a woman aged 25 to 39 who had recovered from COVID-19.

The chain couples TRBV19 to TRBJ2-2; 10 positions agree with TRBD1. Germline V gene lookup returns CDR1 LNHDA and CDR2 SQIVND (reference sequence). The CDR3 consists of 16 residues. V dropped 4 bases and J dropped 7; count of bases not matched to a gene: 9. The CDR3 DNA reads TGTGCCAGTAGTAAGGGGACAGGGGAAATATACGGGGAGCTGTTTTTT. Protein: CASSKGTGEIYGELFF.

This clone has a single count. The chain employs TRBV7-6 and TRBJ2-5; TRBD2 is a possible D gene (6 bases). In germline, CDR1 is SGHVS, CDR2 FNYEAQ. Deletions cut 5 bases from V and 10 bases from J, with 14 bases between. This CDR3 contains 12 residues. CDR3 region: CASSTPPGDQYF. In DNA, the CDR3 is TGTGCCAGCAGCACTCCCCCGGGGGACCAGTACTTC.

This clone was detected many times. The chain uses TRBV28 and TRBJ1-2; D unclear. CDR1 and CDR2 (germline): MDHEN, SYDVKM. With 4 bases removed from V and 2 bases from J, the gap between germline ends came to 11 bases. The CDR3 is made up of 14 amino acids. CDR3 in DNA: TGTGCCAGCAGTTCGAGCCCCTTAAACTATGGCTACACCTTC. Its protein is CASSSSPLNYGYTF.

This chain joins TRBV4-1 and TRBJ1-1, with unresolved D. This CDR3 spans 17 amino acids. Trimming pared 1 base from V and 4 bases from J, leaving 19 bases between. Germline V gives CDR1 MGHRA, CDR2 YSYEKL. CDR3 amino acids: CASSQGAGGGMGTEAFF. CDR3 nucleotide sequence: TGCGCCAGCAGCCAAGGGGCAGGAGGCGGAATGGGCACTGAAGCTTTCTTT.

This chain links TRBV3-1 (or the pseudogene TRBV3-2) with TRBJ1-6; D not certain. Trimming shortened V by 1 base and J by 7 bases, and 8 bases separated the two germline ends. There are 14 residues in the CDR3. CDR1 is LGHDT, CDR2 YNNKEL, per germline (reference sequence). For the CDR3, the DNA is TGTGCCAGCAGCCAAGGCCGGTCAAATTCACCCCTCCACTTT. It translates to CASSQGRSNSPLHF.

This chain connects TRBV9 to TRBJ2-3; D is perhaps TRBD2 (6 bases). CDR1 and CDR2 from the germline V gene are SGDLS and YYNGEE. Trimming shortened V by 4 bases and J by 2 bases, and 17 bases separated the two germline ends. This CDR3 has 16 amino acids. In DNA form, the CDR3 reads TGTGCCAGCAGCACGAGAGGAGGGGATCCCACAGATACGCAGTATTTT. The encoded protein is CASSTRGGDPTDTQYF.

This clone has just one count. The gene calls are TRBV7-9 and TRBJ1-4, with 7 bases that match TRBD1. The germline CDR1 and CDR2 sequences are SEHNR and FQNEAQ (reference sequence). This CDR3 comprises 16 residues. The J segment lost 6 bases and the V segment lost 6 bases, leaving 13 bases of the junction unmatched. This CDR3 reads CASSSIGRGLYEKLFF. DNA for the CDR3: TGTGCCAGCAGTTCAATCGGGAGGGGGCTGTATGAAAAACTGTTTTTT.

The chain carries TRBV19 and TRBJ1-5; 7 bases match TRBD1. CDR1 is LNHDA and CDR2 is SQIVND in the germline V gene (reference sequence). The CDR3 extends over 17 amino acids. Germline trimming cut 5 bases from V and 0 bases from J; bases unmatched to any gene: 10. CDR3 DNA sequence: TGTGCCAGTAGTGGTGTGTCAGGGGGATATAGCAATCAGCCCCAGCATTTT. This sequence encodes CASSGVSGGYSNQPQHF.